Listed here are 14 T cell receptor beta chains from one sample, sequenced in a study of cytomegalovirus exposure and HLA in healthy donors. The PCR ran on 60 Vbeta and 13 Jbeta primers. Sequenced by immunoSEQ multiplex PCR; TCRdb stores in-frame clones only, minus some. The repertoire has tens of thousands of clones, about 79% of them found once; the top ten carry 3.6%. Sequenced sample: PBMCs. These receptor sequences come from a woman in her late teens or twenties in good health and CMV-seronegative.

The chain links TRBV4-1 to TRBJ2-1, with TRBD2 matching over 11 bases. Germline V CDR1 and CDR2: MGHRA, YSYEKL. CDR3 size: 17 residues. The ends lost 0 bases at V and 6 bases at J; junction bases unmatched: 7. The DNA for the CDR3 is TGCGCCAGCAGCCAAGAAACTAGCGGGAGTTGGGGCAATGAGCAGTTCTTC. It specifies CASSQETSGSWGNEQFF.

Comment on this clone: One end of the junction is discordant with germline, which a read error may explain. V usage is TRBV7-9 and J usage is TRBJ1-2; 10 nucleotides align to TRBD1. The V gene's germline CDR1 is SEHNR and CDR2 FQNEAQ (reference sequence). This CDR3 spans 13 amino acids. Written as DNA, the CDR3 is TGTGCCAGCAGCTTAGGGACAGGGGGGAGCTACCCCTTC. As protein: CASSLGTGGSYPF.

The CDR3 loop is CASRTRTGRYEQYF. The CDR3 nucleotides read TGTGCCAGCAGAACCCGGACAGGGCGGTACGAGCAGTACTTC. This rearrangement joins TRBV7-8 to TRBJ2-7; 8 bases are shared with TRBD1. CDR3 length: 14 residues. The junction had 8 bases not matched to a gene; V was cut back by 6 bases and J by 4 bases. The V gene's germline CDR1 is SGHVS and CDR2 FQNEAQ.

The J gene is TRBJ2-3, the V gene TRBV19; 8 nucleotides agree with TRBD1. The germline CDR1 and CDR2 sequences are LNHDA and SQIVND (reference sequence). The ends lost 6 bases at V and 2 bases at J; junction bases unmatched: 7. The CDR3 sequence is 15 residues long. The CDR3 loop is CASSPGQGDTDTQYF. The CDR3 region has the DNA TGTGCCAGTAGCCCTGGACAGGGCGACACAGATACGCAGTATTTT. Filled out from reference TRBV19 and TRBJ2-3, the complete variable domain reads DGGITQSPKYLFRKEGQNVTLSCEQNLNHDAMYWYRQDPGQGLRLIYYSQIVNDFQKGDIAEGYSVSREKKESFPLTVTSAQKNPTAFYLCASSPGQGDTDTQYFGPGTRLTVL.

The chain is built from TRBV28 and TRBJ2-1, with TRBD2 matching over 7 bases. The length of the CDR3 is 12 residues. Germline CDR1 reads MDHEN; CDR2 reads SYDVKM. The ends lost 10 bases at V and 5 bases at J; junction bases unmatched: 5. The CDR3 region is CATRLADNEQFF. The CDR3 DNA sequence: TGTGCCACCCGGCTAGCGGACAATGAGCAGTTCTTC.

The chain couples TRBV2 to TRBJ1-1; D is unclear. The germline gives CDR1 SNHLY, CDR2 FYNNEI. CDR3 length: 17 residues. Deletions cut 0 bases from V and 2 bases from J, with 16 bases between. DNA of the CDR3: TGTGCCAGCAGTGAAGCGCTTCGAGTTGTACCTAACACTGAAGCTTTCTTT. This sequence encodes CASSEALRVVPNTEAFF.

This chain connects TRBV14 to TRBJ2-1, with 12 bases identical to TRBD2. The CDR3 extends over 17 amino acids. V was pared by 2 bases and J by 9 bases, with 11 bases of the junction left unmatched. CDR1 and CDR2 (germline): SGHDN, FVKESK. The CDR3 region has the DNA TGTGCCAGCAGCCAACCCGGGACTAGCGGGCTGAACGGTGAGCAGTTCTTC. It codes for CASSQPGTSGLNGEQFF. The full variable domain, with the rest looked up from reference TRBV14 and TRBJ2-1, is EAGVTQFPSHSVIEKGQTVTLRCDPISGHDNLYWYRRVMGKEIKFLLHFVKESKQDESGMPNNRFLAERTGGTYSTLKVQPAELEDSGVYFCASSQPGTSGLNGEQFFGPGTRLTVL.

The chain is built from TRBV28 and TRBJ2-1; possible D gene TRBD2, 5 bases. The CDR3 has 11 amino acids. V shed 9 bases and J shed 6 bases, with 9 bases lying between them. Germline-derived CDR1 and CDR2 are MDHEN and SYDVKM. CDR3 region: CASRSGNEQFF. CDR3 coding DNA: TGTGCCAGTAGAAGCGGCAATGAGCAGTTCTTC.

The chain has TRBV29-1 and TRBJ1-2; possible D gene TRBD1, 5 bases. The CDR3 has 12 amino acids. Germline V CDR1 and CDR2: SQVTM, ANQGSEA. Trimming pared 5 bases from V and 6 bases from J, leaving 13 bases between. As DNA, the CDR3 is TGCAGCGTTCAGGACACCAGGGATGGCTACACCTTC. Encoded protein: CSVQDTRDGYTF.

CDR3 DNA sequence: TGTGCCAGCAGCCAAGCGGGATTTAATCAGCCCCAGCATTTT. Translated, it gives CASSQAGFNQPQHF. The chain combines TRBV14 with TRBJ1-5; no clear D. CDR1 SGHDN and CDR2 FVKESK come from the germline V gene. The CDR3 consists of 14 residues. Trimming removed 1 base at V and 4 bases at J, with 8 bases between.

CDR3 sequence reads: CASSYSRGGPREQYF. CDR3 bases: TGTGCCAGCTCCTACTCCCGGGGAGGCCCCCGGGAGCAGTACTTC. The chain is built from TRBV6-5 and TRBJ2-7; a possible D gene is TRBD2 (6 bases). This CDR3 contains 15 residues. V lost 8 bases and J lost 7, with 24 bases in between. Germline V gene data show CDR1 as MNHEY and CDR2 as SVGAGI.

The J gene is TRBJ2-2, the V gene TRBV4-2; 8 nucleotides agree with TRBD2. The CDR3 length is 16 residues. Losses at the gene ends were 3 bases for V and 5 bases for J; bases not matched to a gene: 8. Looked up from germline, CDR1 is LGHNA and CDR2 is YNFKEQ. The CDR3 sequence is CASSQDSGSGTGELFF. In DNA, the CDR3 is TGTGCCAGCAGCCAGGACAGCGGGAGCGGAACCGGGGAGCTGTTTTTT.

The V call is TRBV21-1, the J call TRBJ2-7; the D segment call TRBD2 is taken from the table without a DNA check. TRBV21-1 counts as a pseudogene. This CDR3 is 16 amino acids long. Here the CDR3 reads CASSTHSGRKSYEQYF. CDR3 nucleotide sequence: TGTGCCAGCAGCACCCATAGCGGGAGGAAGAGCTACGAGCAGTACTTC.

V gene TRBV29-1 combines with J gene TRBJ2-7; TRBD1 matches 7 bases. The CDR3 is 13 amino acids. Germline CDR1 SQVTM, CDR2 ANQGSEA. With 3 bases clipped from V and 2 bases from J, the junction kept 4 bases outside the gene matches. The CDR3: CSVEGDRTYEQYF. As DNA, the CDR3 is TGCAGCGTTGAGGGGGACAGAACCTACGAGCAGTACTTC.